These T cell receptor beta chains were read from a single sample in a study of CD8 T cells in ankylosing spondylitis. TCRdb re-derived calls from the 5' RACE reads in MiXCR, one entry per CDR3 protein. In the table there are under 250,000 distinct CDR3 sequences, more than 25% of which are singletons. Sequenced: blood, either unsorted or a sorted T cell fraction (not recorded which). These receptors all stem from a male donor with ankylosing spondylitis or in good health (not recorded which). CDR3s include the opening cysteine and the closing phenylalanine or tryptophan. D genes are given only for firm matches. Size values are once, few and many counts, or a class for expanded clones, and some rows have none.

abundance	v_gene	j_gene	d_gene	CDR3aa	CDR3nt
many	TRBV20-1	TRBJ2-5	.	CSAREGAKTQYF	TGCAGTGCGAGGGAAGGGGCCAAGACCCAGTACTTC
.	TRBV4-1	TRBJ1-5	TRBD1	CASSRTGTGGYQPQHF	TGCGCCAGCAGCCGAACCGGGACAGGGGGCTATCAGCCCCAGCATTTT
many	TRBV4-1	TRBJ2-7	TRBD2	CASSQGMLAGVIYEQYF	TGCGCCAGCAGCCAAGGAATGTTAGCGGGAGTAATATACGAGCAGTACTTC
many	TRBV5-1	TRBJ2-7	TRBD1	CASSRQGEAYEQYF	TGCGCCAGCAGTCGACAGGGGGAAGCCTACGAGCAGTACTTC
.	TRBV20-1	TRBJ2-7	TRBD2	CSAKRLAGGEQYF	TGCAGTGCCAAGAGACTAGCGGGAGGAGAGCAGTACTTC
once	TRBV7-2	TRBJ2-1	TRBD2	CASSLGTSGTNEQFF	TGTGCCAGCAGCTTGGGGACTAGCGGGACGAATGAGCAGTTCTTC
many	TRBV15	TRBJ1-1	TRBD1	CATSRDVWTGGNTEAFF	TGTGCCACCAGCAGAGATGTGTGGACAGGGGGAAACACTGAAGCTTTCTTT
many	TRBV6-1	TRBJ2-5	.	CASSRGGTDTQETQYF	TGTGCCAGCAGTCGGGGCGGGACAGATACCCAAGAGACCCAGTACTTC
many	TRBV10-3	TRBJ2-2	.	CATAWTGLLNTGELFF	TGTGCCACGGCCTGGACGGGCCTCTTGAACACCGGGGAGCTGTTTTTT
few	TRBV29-1	TRBJ1-1	.	CSVGQQSEAFF	TGCAGCGTTGGACAGCAAAGTGAAGCTTTCTTT